This entry lists 8 T cell receptor beta chains sequenced from one sample in a study of blood T cells in healthy people across ages (dated by TCRdb to 2014 to 2015). Library preparation was by 5' RACE. For sequencing, an Illumina HiSeq 2500 was employed. The second PCR ran for about 7 to 11 cycles and used a J-beta primer mix along with a sample-barcoded 5' primer. TCRdb reanalyzed the raw reads on its own, using fastp at Q25 for trimming and MiXCR for clone calling, and kept in-frame beta chains. All rows with the same CDR3 protein become a single entry with the most common DNA and genes. The sample table records about 780,000 distinct CDR3 sequences; around 62% of these occur just once. The ten biggest clones cover about a quarter of the sample. Sequencing was carried out using blood. Source of these receptors: a man aged 25-40 years in good health.

This clonotype was counted many times. DNA of the CDR3: TGCAGTTTGTTTACAGCCTCCTATGGCTACACCTTC. Protein: CSLFTASYGYTF. This chain connects TRBV20-1 to TRBJ1-2; D call uncertain. Germline CDR1 and CDR2: DFQATT and SNEGSKA (reference sequence). V shed 8 bases and J shed 4 bases, with 14 bases lying between them. The CDR3 length is 12 residues.

V and J are TRBV6-6 and TRBJ2-5, with 7 bases matching TRBD1. This CDR3 region has 14 residues. Germline V gives CDR1 MNHNY, CDR2 SVGAGI (reference sequence). The V gene end was trimmed by 2 bases and the J gene end by 1 base; junction bases not matched to a gene: 1. This CDR3 reads CASSYRDSQETQYF. The CDR3 DNA is TGTGCCAGCAGTTACCGGGACAGCCAAGAGACCCAGTACTTC.

This sequence joins TRBV20-1 and TRBJ1-6; 8 bases fit TRBD1. There are 15 residues in the CDR3. V trimming: 0 bases; J trimming: 14 bases; junction bases outside the gene matches: 12. CDR1 is DFQATT, CDR2 SNEGSKA, per germline (reference sequence). The CDR3 nucleotides are TGCAGTGCTAGAGATGAGCCGGGACAGGAGTTAACCCTCCACTTT. Its protein product is CSARDEPGQELTLHF.

This clonotype was recorded a few times. This chain connects TRBV10-3 to TRBJ2-1; D uncertain. Germline V gene data show CDR1 as ENHRY and CDR2 as SYGVKD. CDR3 size: 12 residues. With 0 bases removed from V and 9 bases from J, the gap between germline ends came to 6 bases. CDR3 residues: CAISESGREQFF. As DNA, the CDR3 is TGTGCCATCAGTGAGTCTGGCCGTGAGCAGTTCTTC.

The genes are TRBV7-2 and TRBJ1-2; 7 nucleotides line up with TRBD1. Germline V gene lookup returns CDR1 SGHTA and CDR2 FQGNSA. The CDR3 loop spans 15 amino acids. The trim removed 4 bases at V and 8 bases at J, leaving 13 bases unmatched. CDR3 in amino acids: CASSSRQGGSEGYTF. In DNA, the CDR3 is TGTGCCAGCAGCTCGCGACAGGGTGGGTCGGAGGGCTACACCTTC.

This clonotype was seen a few times. This rearrangement joins TRBV7-9 to TRBJ2-1; possible D gene TRBD1, 6 bases. Trimming removed 4 bases at V and 6 bases at J, with 16 bases between. This CDR3 has 15 residues. In germline, CDR1 is SEHNR, CDR2 FQNEAQ (reference sequence). For the CDR3, the DNA is TGTGCCAGCAGCTGGGGCCCAGGGGTTTCCAATGAGCAGTTCTTC. It translates to CASSWGPGVSNEQFF.

The chain has TRBV28 and TRBJ2-1, with 7 bases that match TRBD2. V trimming: 4 bases; J trimming: 5 bases; junction bases outside the gene matches: 11. The CDR3 is 16 residues long. Germline CDR1 MDHEN, CDR2 SYDVKM. CDR3 DNA: TGTGCCAGCAGTTGGGTCTTAGCGGGCCTCGACAATGAGCAGTTCTTC. It encodes CASSWVLAGLDNEQFF.

Comment on this clonotype: At one of its ends the junction is not consistent with the germline gene, which may arise from a read error. This sequence joins TRBV12-3 or TRBV12-4 and TRBJ2-3; perhaps TRBD1 as D (5 bases). CDR3 size: 16 residues. The CDR3 loop reads CASSSARVPRTDAQYF. The CDR3 nucleotides are TGTGCCAGCAGTTCCGCCAGGGTTCCTAGAACAGATGCGCAATATTTT.